The 3 T cell receptor beta chains below all came from one sample that was sequenced in a study of T cells in localized non-small cell lung cancer. Sequencing was performed with immunoSEQ multiplex PCR; in TCRdb, only in-frame clones are kept and a portion is missing. This repertoire shows some 11,000 clones, over 65% found once; its top ten account for around 29%. This material consisted of peripheral blood, taken before any cancer treatment. All receptors derive from a male donor older than 55 with stage I lung adenocarcinoma.

This chain connects TRBV19 to TRBJ2-5; 10 bases map to TRBD2. With 5 bases clipped from V and 1 base from J, the junction kept 4 bases outside the gene matches. The V gene's germline CDR1 is LNHDA and CDR2 SQIVND (reference sequence). This CDR3 contains 15 residues. CDR3 sequence reads: CASSWTSGFQETQYF. CDR3 in DNA: TGTGCCAGTAGTTGGACTAGCGGCTTCCAAGAGACCCAGTACTTC.

The J gene is TRBJ2-6, the V gene TRBV6-5; TRBD1 might be the D (5 bases). Trimming shortened V by 2 bases and J by 2 bases, and 10 bases separated the two germline ends. This CDR3 region has 16 residues. In germline, CDR1 is MNHEY, CDR2 SVGAGI. CDR3 DNA sequence: TGTGCCAGCAGTTACCCGGACATAACTGGGGCCAACGTCCTGACTTTC. Protein: CASSYPDITGANVLTF.

This chain links TRBV5-6 with TRBJ2-2; 8 bases agree with TRBD1. Germline-derived CDR1 and CDR2 are SGHDT and YYEEEE. CDR3 size: 14 residues. The J segment lost 7 bases and the V segment lost 0 bases, leaving 2 bases of the junction unmatched. The CDR3 nucleotides are TGTGCCAGCAGCTTGGTACAGGGGGGCGGGGAGCTGTTTTTT. Its protein product is CASSLVQGGGELFF.